What follows are 20 T cell receptor beta chains derived from one specimen sequenced in a study of T cells expressing NK-cell markers. Following a re-call of the 5' RACE reads, TCRdb has one entry per CDR3 protein and lacks DNA. This sample's clone table lists roughly 280,000 distinct CDR3 sequences. Sequenced sample: blood T cells: a sorted CD56 or NKG2C T cell subset, CD4+ or CD8+ T cells, or bulk PBMC T cells (not recorded which). Every receptor here comes from a man aged 18 to 29 in good health.

The chain has TRBV5-6 and TRBJ2-7; TCRdb gives TRBD2 as the D gene, but with no DNA this cannot be confirmed. The CDR3 is made up of 15 amino acids. CDR1 and CDR2 from the germline V gene are SGHDT and YYEEEE. This CDR3 reads CASSFLAGRTYEQYF.

The genes are TRBV5-1 and TRBJ2-1; TCRdb gives TRBD2 as the D gene, but with no DNA this cannot be confirmed. Germline V CDR1 and CDR2: SGHRS, YFSETQ. This CDR3 spans 19 amino acids. The CDR3 sequence: CASRPGGGSGGELYNEQFF.

The chain couples TRBV10-3 to TRBJ2-1; checking the TCRdb D call of TRBD2 is not possible without DNA. The CDR3 totals 14 residues. Germline CDR1 and CDR2: ENHRY and SYGVKD. The CDR3 sequence: CAIRPGLAMDEQFF.

V usage is TRBV29-1 and J usage is TRBJ2-7; TCRdb's D gene call, TRBD2, goes unchecked for lack of DNA. The germline gives CDR1 SQVTM, CDR2 ANQGSEA. The CDR3 length is 13 residues. CDR3 region: CSVRRGSAYEQYF.

The chain links TRBV27 to TRBJ2-7; TCRdb outputs TRBD1, but without DNA this stays unchecked. The germline V gene encodes CDR1 MNHEY and CDR2 SMNVEV (reference sequence). The CDR3 length is 13 residues. The CDR3: CASSGTAHGEQYF.

The chain carries TRBV29-1 and TRBJ2-1. CDR1 SQVTM and CDR2 ANQGSEA come from the germline V gene. The CDR3 length is 11 residues. The CDR3 region is CSVGVVNEQFF.

The rearrangement uses TRBV12-3 or TRBV12-4 and TRBJ2-3; TCRdb designates TRBD2, a call that cannot be tested without DNA. The CDR3 consists of 15 residues. CDR3 in amino acids: CASSIAGGYTDTQYF.

The V gene is TRBV7-7, the J gene TRBJ2-5. The CDR3 loop spans 16 amino acids. Per the germline V gene, CDR1 is SSHAT and CDR2 is FNYEAQ (reference sequence). The CDR3 loop is CASSQGVLGRQETQYF.

The genes are TRBV20-1 and TRBJ2-3; TCRdb names TRBD1, which stays unverified in the absence of DNA. The CDR3 totals 14 residues. Germline loops: CDR1 DFQATT, CDR2 SNEGSKA (reference sequence). CDR3 in amino acids: CSARVDGAKDTQYF.

The J gene is TRBJ1-2, the V gene TRBV7-2; no DNA is available, so the TRBD1 call from TCRdb remains unchecked. This CDR3 region has 15 residues. CDR1 SGHTA and CDR2 FQGNSA come from the germline V gene. CDR3 sequence: CASSLAAGGGYGYTF.

The gene calls are TRBV20-1 and TRBJ2-1; TCRdb reports TRBD1, a call that lacks DNA to check it against. CDR3 length equals 14 residues. Germline loops: CDR1 DFQATT, CDR2 SNEGSKA (reference sequence). The CDR3: CSARGVAGFDEQFF.

The chain recombines TRBV5-1 with TRBJ1-6; TCRdb's D call, TRBD1, is unchecked because there is no DNA. Germline CDR1 and CDR2: SGHRS and YFSETQ. This CDR3 contains 15 residues. CDR3 sequence: CASSEGQGENSPLHF.

V gene TRBV4-2 combines with J gene TRBJ2-2; the D call from TCRdb, TRBD2, cannot be confirmed without DNA. The CDR3 extends over 17 amino acids. From germline, CDR1 is LGHNA and CDR2 YNFKEQ. The CDR3 loop is CASSQGAGGQITGELFF.

The chain is built from TRBV6-1 and TRBJ2-7; absent DNA, TCRdb's TRBD1 call cannot be checked. Germline V CDR1 and CDR2: MNHNS, SASEGT. The CDR3 has 14 amino acids. This chain's CDR3 is CASRGQQISYEQYF.

The chain carries TRBV12-3 or TRBV12-4 and TRBJ2-2. The CDR3 contains 13 residues. CDR3: CASRSPDDGELFF.

CDR3 amino acids: CASSVQGGTDTQYF. The chain carries TRBV9 and TRBJ2-3; as DNA is missing, the TRBD2 call by TCRdb cannot be tested. Germline V gives CDR1 SGDLS, CDR2 YYNGEE. The CDR3 loop spans 14 amino acids. The variable domain in full, with the rest retrieved from reference TRBV9 and TRBJ2-3, is DSGVTQTPKHLITATGQRVTLRCSPRSGDLSVYWYQQSLDQGLQFLIQYYNGEERAKGNILERFSAQQFPDLHSELNLSSLELGDSALYFCASSVQGGTDTQYFGPGTRLTVL.

V usage is TRBV28 and J usage is TRBJ2-4; TCRdb's D call, TRBD1, is unchecked because there is no DNA. The CDR3 is 15 amino acids. Germline CDR1 MDHEN, CDR2 SYDVKM. CDR3 sequence: CASRLPGTGQNIQYF. Drawing the rest from reference TRBV28 and TRBJ2-4, the complete variable domain is DVKVTQSSRYLVKRTGEKVFLECVQDMDHENMFWYRQDPGLGLRLIYFSYDVKMKEKGDIPEGYSVSREKKERFSLILESASTNQTSMYLCASRLPGTGQNIQYFGAGTRLSVL.

The rearrangement joins TRBV12-3 or TRBV12-4 to TRBJ1-2; the TCRdb call, TRBD1, lacks DNA for checking. CDR3 length: 14 residues. Here the CDR3 reads CASRGQGVRYGYTF.

V usage is TRBV5-1 and J usage is TRBJ2-1; TCRdb gives TRBD2 as the D gene, but with no DNA this cannot be confirmed. Germline loops: CDR1 SGHRS, CDR2 YFSETQ. The CDR3 contains 17 residues. The CDR3 is CASSLALSASSYNEQFF.

This sequence joins TRBV11-2 and TRBJ2-1. Germline V lookup: CDR1 SGHAT, CDR2 FQNNGV. There are 14 residues in the CDR3. The CDR3 reads CASSFGTSYNEQFF.